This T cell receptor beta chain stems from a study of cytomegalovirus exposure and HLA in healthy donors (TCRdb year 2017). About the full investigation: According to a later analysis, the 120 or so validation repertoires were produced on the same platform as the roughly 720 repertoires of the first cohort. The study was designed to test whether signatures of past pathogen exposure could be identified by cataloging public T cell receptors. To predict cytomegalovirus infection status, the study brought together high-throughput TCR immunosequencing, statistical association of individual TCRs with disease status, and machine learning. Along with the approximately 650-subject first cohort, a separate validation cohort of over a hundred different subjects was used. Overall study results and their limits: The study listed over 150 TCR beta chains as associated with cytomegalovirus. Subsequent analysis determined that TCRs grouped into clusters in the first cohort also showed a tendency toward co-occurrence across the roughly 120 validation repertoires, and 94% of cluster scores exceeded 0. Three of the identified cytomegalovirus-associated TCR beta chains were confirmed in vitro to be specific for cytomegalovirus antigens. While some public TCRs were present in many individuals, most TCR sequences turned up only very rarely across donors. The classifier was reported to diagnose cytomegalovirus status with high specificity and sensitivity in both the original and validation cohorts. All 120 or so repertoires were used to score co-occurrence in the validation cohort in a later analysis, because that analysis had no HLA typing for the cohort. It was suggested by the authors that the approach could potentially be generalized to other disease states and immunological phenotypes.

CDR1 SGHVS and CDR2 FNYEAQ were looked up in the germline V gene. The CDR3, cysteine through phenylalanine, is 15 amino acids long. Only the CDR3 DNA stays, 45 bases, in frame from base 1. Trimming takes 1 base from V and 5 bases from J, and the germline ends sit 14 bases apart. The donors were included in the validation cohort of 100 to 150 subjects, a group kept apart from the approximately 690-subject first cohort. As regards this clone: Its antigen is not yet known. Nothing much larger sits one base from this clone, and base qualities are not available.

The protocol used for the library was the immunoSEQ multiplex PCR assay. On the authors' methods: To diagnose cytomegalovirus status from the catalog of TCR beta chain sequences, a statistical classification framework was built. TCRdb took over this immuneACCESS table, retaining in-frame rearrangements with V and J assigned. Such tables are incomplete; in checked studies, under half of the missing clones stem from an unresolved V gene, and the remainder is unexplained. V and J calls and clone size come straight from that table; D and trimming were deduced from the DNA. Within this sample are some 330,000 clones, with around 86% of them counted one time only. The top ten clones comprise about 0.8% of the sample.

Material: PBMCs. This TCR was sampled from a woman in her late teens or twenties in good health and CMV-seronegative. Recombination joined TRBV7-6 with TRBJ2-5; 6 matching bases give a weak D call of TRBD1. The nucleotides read TGTGCCAGCAGCTTAGTGACAGGTTCGTGGGAGACCCAGTACTTC. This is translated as CASSLVTGSWETQYF.